This T cell receptor beta chain was profiled in a study of T cell responses to AZD1222 COVID-19 vaccine. Study results and limitations: Spike-specific TCR breadth and depth both grew after two AZD1222 doses. Baseline seropositives among AZD1222 recipients totaled only five or six. Variant regions that are unmutated are reportedly the target of nearly half of spike-specific TCRs.

The assay was immunoSEQ multiplex PCR, and TCRdb's table has in-frame clones only and misses some. The table shows about 160,000 clones, with around 93% occurring only once. Concerning this clone itself: Its cognate antigen is unknown.

The CDR3 length is 13 residues. V was cut by 6 bases and J by 8 bases, with 13 bases left in between. The sequences come from peripheral blood, collected on day 0 of AZD1222 vaccination. The clonotype comes from an adult in good health. This rearrangement joins TRBV12-3 or TRBV12-4 to TRBJ1-4, with D possibly TRBD1 on 5 matching bases. The CDR3 DNA is TGTGCCAGCAGCCGGGCCGAGGGGGAAAAACTGTTTTTT. Translated: CASSRAEGEKLFF.